Listed below are T cell receptor beta chains from one sample, sequenced in a study of monozygotic twins with inflammatory bowel disease. TCRdb derives one entry per CDR3 protein from the 5' RACE reads, leaving out DNA. Seen in this sample are 200,000 to 250,000 distinct CDR3 sequences; the ten most common clones hold less than 9%. Sequenced: blood. Receptor source: a human donor with ulcerative colitis or Crohn's disease, or a healthy co-twin of an affected twin (not recorded which). Each CDR3 is given with its conserved first and last residue.

j_gene	v_gene	len	CDR3aa
TRBJ2-2	TRBV29-1	15	CSVEGAAGFTGELFF
TRBJ2-2	TRBV11-2	18	CASSFLGLAGVGTGELFF
TRBJ2-1	TRBV5-1	17	CASSLRAPAGTYNEQFF
TRBJ1-3	TRBV5-1	16	CASSLEARTSGNTIYF
TRBJ1-4	TRBV6-1	15	CASSPWTVGVEKLFF
TRBJ2-1	TRBV3-1	14	CASGKQGSYNEQFF
TRBJ1-1	TRBV6-1	14	CASSPGEVDTEAFF
TRBJ2-3	TRBV20-1	13	CSASSPRVDTQYF
TRBJ2-7	TRBV24-1	16	CATSDRQPGLAEEQYF
TRBJ1-6	TRBV7-8	16	CASSSFFQGSDSPLHF
TRBJ1-1	TRBV28	15	CASKWGGAEGTEAFF
TRBJ2-5	TRBV29-1	11	CSVGQKETQYF
TRBJ2-7	TRBV20-1	11	CSAVGGYEQYF
TRBJ2-1	TRBV25-1	13	CASSHGAGNEQFF
TRBJ2-7	TRBV18	16	CASSRASGTSSYEQYF
TRBJ1-5	TRBV4-1	16	CASSQPDRAGNQPQHF
TRBJ2-1	TRBV7-2	17	CASSLVVAGGPYNEQFF
TRBJ1-1	TRBV5-6	15	CASSAEGREASGAFF
TRBJ2-1	TRBV7-3	13	CASSLIEGVEQFF
TRBJ2-2	TRBV16	14	CASSQLPGTGELFF
TRBJ1-5	TRBV7-9	14	CASSSDSSNQPQHF
TRBJ1-1	TRBV28	17	CASSSPGTEIAYTEAFF
TRBJ2-5	TRBV10-3	17	CAISERWAGTGQETQYF
TRBJ2-7	TRBV10-3	15	CAISEPGTGPYEQYF
TRBJ2-5	TRBV7-2	14	CASSLGPSQGTQYF
TRBJ2-7	TRBV10-2	14	CARRASGISYEQYF
TRBJ2-5	TRBV28	14	CASSLGAGDGTQYF
TRBJ2-7	TRBV20-1	13	CSARLAGWYEQYF
TRBJ1-6	TRBV28	15	CASSLVSGQNSPLHF
TRBJ2-1	TRBV7-2	15	CASSAQAGVGNEQFF
TRBJ1-2	TRBV20-1	13	CSARPLFGYGYTF
TRBJ2-1	TRBV5-4	16	CASTSGGDPSRSEQFF
TRBJ2-7	TRBV12-3/TRBV12-4	16	CASSLIGGLSSYEQYF
TRBJ2-1	TRBV6-2/TRBV6-3	13	CASSPTRVNEQFF
TRBJ2-1	TRBV12-3/TRBV12-4	15	CASTSYKDRDNEQFF
TRBJ2-5	TRBV5-1	14	CASSSRLVGETQYF
TRBJ2-4	TRBV7-9	16	CASSLGDRGSRNIQYF
TRBJ2-3	TRBV28	16	CASSSGAGGWADTQYF
TRBJ2-1	TRBV18	13	CASSPQGASEQFF
TRBJ2-2	TRBV5-1	17	CASSLAPRGAGTGELFF
TRBJ2-7	TRBV4-2	18	CASSQVFFSGGKSYEQYF
TRBJ1-2	TRBV4-1	15	CASSFQGASSYGYTF
TRBJ1-1	TRBV29-1	11	CSVEGDYEAFF
TRBJ1-3	TRBV20-1	13	CSARDLGGNTIYF
TRBJ2-5	TRBV30	12	CAWTAQGETQYF
TRBJ2-5	TRBV19	16	CASSIGGSGFVETQYF
TRBJ1-2	TRBV7-8	13	CASSLDPSYGYTF
TRBJ1-1	TRBV12-3/TRBV12-4	14	CASSFPGPYTEAFF
TRBJ2-1	TRBV19	13	CASRLAGYNEQFF
TRBJ2-3	TRBV5-1	15	CASSLAALSTDTQYF
TRBJ1-1	TRBV20-1	15	CSARSLTGLDAEAFF
TRBJ2-7	TRBV4-1	18	CASSQDPRAGVFNNEQYF
TRBJ1-5	TRBV6-1	14	CASSDGTGKQPQHF
TRBJ2-3	TRBV4-2	17	CASSQDPEGLRTDTQYF
TRBJ2-7	TRBV7-2	16	CASSLTGGLAHYEQYF
TRBJ2-3	TRBV29-1	14	CSVGGLMTLDTQYF
TRBJ2-2	TRBV7-2	15	CASSLAAAGTGELFF